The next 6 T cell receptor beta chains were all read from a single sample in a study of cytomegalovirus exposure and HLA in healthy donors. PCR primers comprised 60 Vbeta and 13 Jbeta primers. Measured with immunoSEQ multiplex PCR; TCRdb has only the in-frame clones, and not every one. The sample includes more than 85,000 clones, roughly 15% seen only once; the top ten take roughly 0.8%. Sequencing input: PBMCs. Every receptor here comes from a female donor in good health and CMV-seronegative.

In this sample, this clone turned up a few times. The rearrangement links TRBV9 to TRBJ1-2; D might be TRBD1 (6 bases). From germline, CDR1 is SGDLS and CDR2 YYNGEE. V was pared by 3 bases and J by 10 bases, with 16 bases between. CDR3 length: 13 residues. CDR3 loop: CASSGRDKDHYTF. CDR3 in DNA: TGTGCCAGCAGCGGCCGGGACAAGGATCACTACACCTTC.

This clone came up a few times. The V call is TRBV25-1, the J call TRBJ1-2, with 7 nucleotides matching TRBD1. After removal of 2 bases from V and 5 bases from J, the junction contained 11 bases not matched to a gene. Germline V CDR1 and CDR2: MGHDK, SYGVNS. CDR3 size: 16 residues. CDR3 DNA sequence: TGTGCCAGCAGTGAAGACCCACCGGGACAGAGTTATGGCTACACCTTC. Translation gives CASSEDPPGQSYGYTF.

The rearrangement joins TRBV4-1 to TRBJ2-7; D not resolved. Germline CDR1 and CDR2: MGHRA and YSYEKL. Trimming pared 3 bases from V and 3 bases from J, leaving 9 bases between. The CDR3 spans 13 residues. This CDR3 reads CASSHTTSYEQYF. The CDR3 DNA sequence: TGCGCCAGCAGCCACACGACAAGCTACGAGCAGTACTTC.

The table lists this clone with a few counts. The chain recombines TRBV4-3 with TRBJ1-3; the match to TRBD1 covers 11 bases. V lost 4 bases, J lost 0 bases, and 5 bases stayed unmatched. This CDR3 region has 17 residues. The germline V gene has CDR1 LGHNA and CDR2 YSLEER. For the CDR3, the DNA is TGCGCCAGCAGCCCCCGGACAGGGGGCCTCTCTGGAAACACCATATATTTT. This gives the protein CASSPRTGGLSGNTIYF.

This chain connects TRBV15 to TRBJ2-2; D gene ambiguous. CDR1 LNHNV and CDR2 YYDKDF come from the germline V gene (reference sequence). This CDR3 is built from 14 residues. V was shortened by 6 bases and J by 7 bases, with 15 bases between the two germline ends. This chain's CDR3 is CATSTRVLGGELFF. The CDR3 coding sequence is TGTGCCACCAGTACCCGGGTGTTGGGCGGGGAGCTGTTTTTT.

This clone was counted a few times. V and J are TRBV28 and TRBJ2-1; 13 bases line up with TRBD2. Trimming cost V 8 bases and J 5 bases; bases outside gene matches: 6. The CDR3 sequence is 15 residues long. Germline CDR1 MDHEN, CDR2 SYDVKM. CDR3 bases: TGTGCCAGCTCATACGGACTAGCGGGGGACAATGAGCAGTTCTTC. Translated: CASSYGLAGDNEQFF.